Listed here are 9 T cell receptor beta chains from one sample, sequenced in a study of blood T cell repertoires in COVID-19. Clones were read by immunoSEQ multiplex PCR, and TCRdb kept only the in-frame ones, dropping some. In the table there are 200,000 to 250,000 clones, more than 75% of which are singletons. Sequenced: PBMCs or T cells enriched from blood (not recorded which). The source of these receptors is a woman aged 40 to 49 with acute COVID-19.

The chain links TRBV4-3 to TRBJ1-2; no clear D gene. V was cut by 0 bases and J by 4 bases, with 12 bases left in between. CDR3 size: 15 residues. The germline V gene has CDR1 LGHNA and CDR2 YSLEER. CDR3 coding DNA: TGCGCCAGCAGCCAAGACTTTCAGGTCCTCTATGGCTACACCTTC. This codes for CASSQDFQVLYGYTF.

This clone came up a few times. DNA of the CDR3: TGTGCCAGCAGCCCCGGGACAGGTCAAGGCTACACCTTC. This gives the protein CASSPGTGQGYTF. The chain joins TRBV7-9 to TRBJ1-2, with 8 bases fitting TRBD1. With 5 bases clipped from V and 8 bases from J, the junction kept 7 bases outside the gene matches. Germline CDR1 SEHNR, CDR2 FQNEAQ (reference sequence). This CDR3 is built from 13 residues.

This clone was observed once. V and J are TRBV5-4 and TRBJ2-1; 8 bases match TRBD1. The length of the CDR3 is 15 residues. Germline assignment: CDR1 SGHNT and CDR2 YYREEE (reference sequence). Trimming at V came to 6 bases and at J to 4 bases, leaving 9 bases not matched to a gene. The CDR3 region is CASTHMTGDYNEQFF. The CDR3 DNA reads as TGTGCCAGCACCCACATGACAGGGGATTACAATGAGCAGTTCTTC. Combining the CDR3 with reference TRBV5-4 and TRBJ2-1 gives the whole variable domain ETGVTQSPTHLIKTRGQQVTLRCSSQSGHNTVSWYQQALGQGPQFIFQYYREEENGRGNFPPRFSGLQFPNYSSELNVNALELDDSALYLCASTHMTGDYNEQFFGPGTRLTVL.

The chain joins TRBV10-3 to TRBJ1-3, with no clear D. Germline assignment: CDR1 ENHRY and CDR2 SYGVKD. The CDR3 contains 18 residues. Trimming stripped 5 bases from V and 2 bases from J, with 22 bases between. The CDR3 DNA follows: TGTGCCATCAGTCCCCTAGGACGGCGGGGTACCCCTGGAAACACCATATATTTT. Amino acids: CAISPLGRRGTPGNTIYF.

The chain recombines TRBV5-3 with TRBJ2-2, with 10 bases that match TRBD1. TRBV5-3 is flagged as an ORF with uncertain function. CDR3 length equals 17 residues. V was pared by 3 bases and J by 3 bases, with 8 bases of the junction left unmatched. The CDR3 here is CARSSLPGTGDTGELFF. The CDR3 DNA sequence: TGTGCCAGAAGCTCCCTCCCGGGGACAGGGGACACCGGGGAGCTGTTTTTT.

This clone was recorded many times. The J gene is TRBJ2-7, the V gene TRBV20-1; D remains ambiguous. The V and J ends lost 3 bases and 7 bases respectively, with 7 bases between them. CDR1 is DFQATT, CDR2 SNEGSKA, per germline (reference sequence). This CDR3 has 10 amino acids. In DNA form, the CDR3 reads TGCAGTGCTAGGTCTATTGAGCAGTACTTC. This gives the protein CSARSIEQYF.

The V and J genes are TRBV27 and TRBJ2-2; 7 positions agree with TRBD1. The CDR3 runs 15 residues. The V segment lost 3 bases and the J segment 7 bases; nucleotides outside the gene matches: 8. Germline V gives CDR1 MNHEY, CDR2 SMNVEV (reference sequence). The CDR3: CASSFTTGAVGELFF. For the CDR3, the DNA is TGTGCCAGCAGTTTTACCACAGGGGCGGTCGGGGAGCTGTTTTTT.

The chain uses TRBV5-1 and TRBJ2-2, with 14 bases lining up with TRBD2. CDR3 length: 16 residues. V lost 4 bases, J lost 4 bases, and 3 bases stayed unmatched. Germline CDR1 reads SGHRS; CDR2 reads YFSETQ. The CDR3 reads CASSTGLAGGTGELFF. In nucleotides, the CDR3 is TGCGCCAGCAGCACAGGACTAGCGGGGGGCACCGGGGAGCTGTTTTTT.

The chain carries TRBV3-1 (or the pseudogene TRBV3-2) and TRBJ2-7, with a weak D call TRBD1 (6 bases). Germline V CDR1 and CDR2: LGHDT, YNNKEL (reference sequence). This CDR3 region has 15 residues. Trimming removed 1 base at V and 3 bases at J, with 13 bases between. For the CDR3, the DNA is TGTGCCAGCAGCCAAGTAGGGGACAACTTCTACGAGCAGTACTTC. Amino acids: CASSQVGDNFYEQYF.